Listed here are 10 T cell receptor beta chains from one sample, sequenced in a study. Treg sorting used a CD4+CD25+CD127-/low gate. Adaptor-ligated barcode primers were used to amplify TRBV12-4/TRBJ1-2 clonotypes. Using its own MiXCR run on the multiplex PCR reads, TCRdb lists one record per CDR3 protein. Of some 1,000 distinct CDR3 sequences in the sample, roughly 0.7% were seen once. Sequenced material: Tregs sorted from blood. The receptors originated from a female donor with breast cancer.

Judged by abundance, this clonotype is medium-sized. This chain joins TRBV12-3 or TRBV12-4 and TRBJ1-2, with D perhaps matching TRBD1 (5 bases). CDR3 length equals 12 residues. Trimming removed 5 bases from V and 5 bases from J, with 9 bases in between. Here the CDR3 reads CASSPDRYGYTF. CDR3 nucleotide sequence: TGTGCCAGCAGTCCAGACAGATATGGCTACACCTTC.

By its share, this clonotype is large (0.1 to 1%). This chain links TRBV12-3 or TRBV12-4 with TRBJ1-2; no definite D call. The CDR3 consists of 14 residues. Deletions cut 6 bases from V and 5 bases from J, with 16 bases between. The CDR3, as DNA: TGTGCCAGCAGATTCTCTGGAGGGATGTATGGCTACACCTTC. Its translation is CASRFSGGMYGYTF.

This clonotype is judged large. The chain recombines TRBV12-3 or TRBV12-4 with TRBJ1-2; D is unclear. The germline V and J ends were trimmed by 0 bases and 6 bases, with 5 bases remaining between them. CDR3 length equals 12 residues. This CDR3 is CASSLAGNGYTF. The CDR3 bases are TGTGCCAGCAGTTTAGCAGGGAATGGCTACACCTTC.

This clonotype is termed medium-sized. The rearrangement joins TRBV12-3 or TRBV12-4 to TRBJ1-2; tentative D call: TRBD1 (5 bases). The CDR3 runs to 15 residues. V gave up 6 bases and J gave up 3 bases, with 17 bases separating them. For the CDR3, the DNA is TGTGCCAGCAGCCTCAATCAGGGACGAGACTATGGCTACACCTTC. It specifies CASSLNQGRDYGYTF.

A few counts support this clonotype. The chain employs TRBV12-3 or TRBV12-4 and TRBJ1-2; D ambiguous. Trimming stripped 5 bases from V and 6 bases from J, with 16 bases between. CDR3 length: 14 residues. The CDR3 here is CASSLLGGKDGYTF. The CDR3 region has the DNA TGTGCCAGCAGTCTATTGGGAGGGAAGGATGGCTACACCTTC.

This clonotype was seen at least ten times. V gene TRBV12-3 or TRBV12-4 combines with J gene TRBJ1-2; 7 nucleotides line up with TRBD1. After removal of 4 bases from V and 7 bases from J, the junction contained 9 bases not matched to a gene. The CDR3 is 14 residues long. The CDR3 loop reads CASSSSDRVGGYTF. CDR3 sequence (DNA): TGTGCCAGCAGTTCCTCCGACAGGGTTGGTGGCTACACCTTC.

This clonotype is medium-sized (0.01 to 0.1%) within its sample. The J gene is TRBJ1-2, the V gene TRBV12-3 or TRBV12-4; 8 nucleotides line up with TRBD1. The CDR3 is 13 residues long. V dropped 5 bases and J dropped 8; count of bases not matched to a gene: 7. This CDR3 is CASSPRTGIGYTF. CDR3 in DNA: TGTGCCAGCAGTCCGCGGACAGGGATAGGCTACACCTTC.

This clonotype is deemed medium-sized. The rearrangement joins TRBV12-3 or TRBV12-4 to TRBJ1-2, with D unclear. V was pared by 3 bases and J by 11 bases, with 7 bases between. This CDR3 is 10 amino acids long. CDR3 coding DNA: TGTGCCAGCAGTTTGGATAGGTACACCTTC. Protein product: CASSLDRYTF.

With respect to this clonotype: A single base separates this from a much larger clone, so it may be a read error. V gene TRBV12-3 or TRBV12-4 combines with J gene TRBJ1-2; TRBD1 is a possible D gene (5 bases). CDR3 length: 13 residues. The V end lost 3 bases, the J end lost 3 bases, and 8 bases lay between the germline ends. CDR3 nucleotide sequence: TGTGCCAGCAGTTTGACAGCTGACTATGGCTACACCTTC. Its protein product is CASSLTADYGYTF.

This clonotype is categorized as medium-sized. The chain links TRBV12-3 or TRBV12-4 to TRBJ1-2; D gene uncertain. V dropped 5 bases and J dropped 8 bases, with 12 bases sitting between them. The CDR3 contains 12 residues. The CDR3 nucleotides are TGTGCCAGCAGTACCCATTTAGACGGCTACACCTTC. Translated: CASSTHLDGYTF.